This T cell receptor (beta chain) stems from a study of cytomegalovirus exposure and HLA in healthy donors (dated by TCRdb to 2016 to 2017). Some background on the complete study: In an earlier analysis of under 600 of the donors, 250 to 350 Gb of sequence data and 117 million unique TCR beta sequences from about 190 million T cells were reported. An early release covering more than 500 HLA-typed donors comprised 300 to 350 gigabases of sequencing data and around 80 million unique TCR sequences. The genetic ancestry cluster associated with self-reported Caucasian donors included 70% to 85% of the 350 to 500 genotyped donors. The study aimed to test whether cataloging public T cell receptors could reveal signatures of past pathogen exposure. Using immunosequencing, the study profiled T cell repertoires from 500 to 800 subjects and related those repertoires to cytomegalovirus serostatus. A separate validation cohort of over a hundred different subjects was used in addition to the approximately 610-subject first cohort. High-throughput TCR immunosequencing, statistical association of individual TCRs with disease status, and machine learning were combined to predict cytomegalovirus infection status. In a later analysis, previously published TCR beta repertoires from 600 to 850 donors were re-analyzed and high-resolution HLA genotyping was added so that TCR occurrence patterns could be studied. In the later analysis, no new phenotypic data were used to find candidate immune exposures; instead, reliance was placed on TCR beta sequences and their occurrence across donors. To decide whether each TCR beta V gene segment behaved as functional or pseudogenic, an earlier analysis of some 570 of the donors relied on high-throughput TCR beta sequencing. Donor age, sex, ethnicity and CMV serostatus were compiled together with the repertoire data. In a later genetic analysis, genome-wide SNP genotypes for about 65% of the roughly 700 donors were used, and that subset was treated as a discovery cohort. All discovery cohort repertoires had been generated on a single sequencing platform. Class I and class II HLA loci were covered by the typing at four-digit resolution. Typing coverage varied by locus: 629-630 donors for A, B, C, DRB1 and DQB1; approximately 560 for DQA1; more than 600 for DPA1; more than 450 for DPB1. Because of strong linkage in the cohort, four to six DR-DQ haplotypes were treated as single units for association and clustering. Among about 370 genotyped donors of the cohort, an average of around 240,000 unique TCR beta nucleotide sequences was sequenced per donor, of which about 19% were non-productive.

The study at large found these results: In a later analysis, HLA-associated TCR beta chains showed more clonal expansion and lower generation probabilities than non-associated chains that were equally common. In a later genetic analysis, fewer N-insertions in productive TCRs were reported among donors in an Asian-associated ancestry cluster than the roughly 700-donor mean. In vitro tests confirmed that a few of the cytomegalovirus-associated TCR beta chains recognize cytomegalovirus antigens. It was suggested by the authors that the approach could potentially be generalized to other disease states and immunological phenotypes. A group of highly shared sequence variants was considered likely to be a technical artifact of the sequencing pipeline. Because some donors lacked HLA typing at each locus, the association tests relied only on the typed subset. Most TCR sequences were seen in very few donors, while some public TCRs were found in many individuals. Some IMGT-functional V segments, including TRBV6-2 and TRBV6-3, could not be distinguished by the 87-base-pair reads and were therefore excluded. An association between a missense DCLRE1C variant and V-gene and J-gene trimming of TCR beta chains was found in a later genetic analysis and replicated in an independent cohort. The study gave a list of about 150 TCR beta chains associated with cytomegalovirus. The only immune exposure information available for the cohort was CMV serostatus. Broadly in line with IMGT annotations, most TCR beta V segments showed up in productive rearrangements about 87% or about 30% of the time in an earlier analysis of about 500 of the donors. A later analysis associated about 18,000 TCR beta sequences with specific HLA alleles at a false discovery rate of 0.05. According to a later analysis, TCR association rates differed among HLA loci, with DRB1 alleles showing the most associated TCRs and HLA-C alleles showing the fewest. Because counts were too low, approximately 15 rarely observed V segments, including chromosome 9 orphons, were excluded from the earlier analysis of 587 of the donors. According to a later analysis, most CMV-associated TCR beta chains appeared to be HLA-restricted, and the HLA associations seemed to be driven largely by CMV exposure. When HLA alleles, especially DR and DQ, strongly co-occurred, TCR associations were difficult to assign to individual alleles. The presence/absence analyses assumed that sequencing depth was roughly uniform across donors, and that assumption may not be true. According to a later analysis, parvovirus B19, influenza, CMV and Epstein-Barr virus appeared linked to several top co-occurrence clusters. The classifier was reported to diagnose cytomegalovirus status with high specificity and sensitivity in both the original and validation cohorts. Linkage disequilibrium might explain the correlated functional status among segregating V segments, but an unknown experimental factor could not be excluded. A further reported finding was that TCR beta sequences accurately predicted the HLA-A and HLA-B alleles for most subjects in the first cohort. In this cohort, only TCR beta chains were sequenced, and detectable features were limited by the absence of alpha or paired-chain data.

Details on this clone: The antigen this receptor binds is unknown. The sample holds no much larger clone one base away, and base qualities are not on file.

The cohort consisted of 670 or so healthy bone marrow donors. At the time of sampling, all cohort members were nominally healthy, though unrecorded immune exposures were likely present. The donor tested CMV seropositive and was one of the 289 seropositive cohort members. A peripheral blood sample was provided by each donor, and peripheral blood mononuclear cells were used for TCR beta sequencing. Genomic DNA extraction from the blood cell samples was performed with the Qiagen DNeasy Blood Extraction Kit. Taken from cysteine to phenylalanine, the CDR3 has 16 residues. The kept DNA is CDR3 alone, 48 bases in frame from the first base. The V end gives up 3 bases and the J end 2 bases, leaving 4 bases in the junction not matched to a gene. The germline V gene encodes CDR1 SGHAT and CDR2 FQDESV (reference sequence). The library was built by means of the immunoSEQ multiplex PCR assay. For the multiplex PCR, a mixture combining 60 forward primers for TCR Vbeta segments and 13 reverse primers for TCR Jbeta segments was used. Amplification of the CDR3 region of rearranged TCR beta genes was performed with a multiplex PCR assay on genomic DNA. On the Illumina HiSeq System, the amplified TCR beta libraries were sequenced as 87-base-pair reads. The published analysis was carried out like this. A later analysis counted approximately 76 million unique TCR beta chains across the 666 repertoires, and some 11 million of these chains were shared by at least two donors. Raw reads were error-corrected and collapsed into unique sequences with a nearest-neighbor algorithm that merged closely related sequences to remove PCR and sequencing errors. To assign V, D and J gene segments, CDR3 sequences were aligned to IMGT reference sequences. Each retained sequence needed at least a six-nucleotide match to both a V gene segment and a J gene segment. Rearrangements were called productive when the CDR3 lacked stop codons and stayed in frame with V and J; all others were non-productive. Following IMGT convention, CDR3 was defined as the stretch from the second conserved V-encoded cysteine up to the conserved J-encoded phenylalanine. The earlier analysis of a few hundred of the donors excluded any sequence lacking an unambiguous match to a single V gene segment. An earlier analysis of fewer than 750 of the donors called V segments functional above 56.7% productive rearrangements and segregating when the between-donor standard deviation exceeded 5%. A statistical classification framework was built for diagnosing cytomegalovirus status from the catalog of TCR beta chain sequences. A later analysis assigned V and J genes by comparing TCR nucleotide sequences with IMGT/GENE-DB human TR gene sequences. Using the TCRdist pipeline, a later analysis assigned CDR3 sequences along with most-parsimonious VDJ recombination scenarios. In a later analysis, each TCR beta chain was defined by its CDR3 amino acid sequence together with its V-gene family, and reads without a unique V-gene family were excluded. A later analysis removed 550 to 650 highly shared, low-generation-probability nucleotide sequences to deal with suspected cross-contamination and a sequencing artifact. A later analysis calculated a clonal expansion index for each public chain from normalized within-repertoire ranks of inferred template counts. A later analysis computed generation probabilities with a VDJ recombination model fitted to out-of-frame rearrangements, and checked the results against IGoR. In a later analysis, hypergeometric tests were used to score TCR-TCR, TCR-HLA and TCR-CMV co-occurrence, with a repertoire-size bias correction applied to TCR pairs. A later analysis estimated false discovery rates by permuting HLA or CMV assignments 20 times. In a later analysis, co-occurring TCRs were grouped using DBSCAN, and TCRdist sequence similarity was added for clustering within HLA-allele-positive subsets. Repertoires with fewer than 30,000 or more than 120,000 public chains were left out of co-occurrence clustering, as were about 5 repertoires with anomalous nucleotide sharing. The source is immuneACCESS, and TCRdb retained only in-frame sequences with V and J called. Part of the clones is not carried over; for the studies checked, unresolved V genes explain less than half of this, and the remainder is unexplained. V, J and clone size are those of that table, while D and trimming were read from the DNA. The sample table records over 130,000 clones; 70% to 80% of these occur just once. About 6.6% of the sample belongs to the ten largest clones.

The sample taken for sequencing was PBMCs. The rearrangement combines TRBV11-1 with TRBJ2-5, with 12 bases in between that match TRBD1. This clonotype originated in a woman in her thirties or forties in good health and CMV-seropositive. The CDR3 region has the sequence CASSFRDRGRQETQYF. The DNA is TGTGCCAGCAGCTTCCGGGACAGGGGGCGGCAAGAGACCCAGTACTTC.